This T cell receptor beta chain is from a study of blood T cell repertoires in COVID-19. The study assigned cohorts using participant-reported clinical history. Sequencing was performed with immunoSEQ multiplex PCR; in TCRdb, only in-frame clones are kept and a portion is missing. Counted here are about 220,000 clones, 82% occurring once; the ten biggest clones make up more than 3%. Looked up from germline, CDR1 is SGHRS and CDR2 is YFSETQ. V was trimmed by 4 bases and J by 3 bases, leaving 10 bases between them. The CDR3 is 13 residues long. The J gene is TRBJ1-2, the V gene TRBV5-1; a weak D match, TRBD1 (6 bases). The sequenced sample consisted of PBMCs or T cells enriched from blood (not recorded which). The receptor comes from a woman in her fifties or sixties who had recovered from COVID-19. Here the CDR3 reads CASSDGTYYGYTF. The DNA for the CDR3 is TGCGCCAGCAGCGACGGGACATACTATGGCTACACCTTC.